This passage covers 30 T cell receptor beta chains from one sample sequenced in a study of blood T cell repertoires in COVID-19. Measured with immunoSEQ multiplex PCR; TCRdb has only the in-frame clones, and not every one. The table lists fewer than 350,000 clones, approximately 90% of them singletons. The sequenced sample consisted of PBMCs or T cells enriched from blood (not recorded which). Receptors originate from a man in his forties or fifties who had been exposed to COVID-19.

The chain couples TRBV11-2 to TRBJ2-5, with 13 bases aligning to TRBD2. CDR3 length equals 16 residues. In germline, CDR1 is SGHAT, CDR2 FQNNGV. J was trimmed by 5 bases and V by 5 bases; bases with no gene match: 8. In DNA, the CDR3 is TGTGCCAGCAGCCCCGGAGGACTAGCGGGAGCGGAGACCCAGTACTTC. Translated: CASSPGGLAGAETQYF.

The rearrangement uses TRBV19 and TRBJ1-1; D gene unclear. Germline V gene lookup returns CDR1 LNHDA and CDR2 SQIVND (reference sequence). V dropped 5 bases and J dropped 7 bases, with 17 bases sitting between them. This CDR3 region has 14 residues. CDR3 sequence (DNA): TGTGCCAGTAGTCTCCTAGGGTGGAGGAGTGAAGCTTTCTTT. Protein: CASSLLGWRSEAFF. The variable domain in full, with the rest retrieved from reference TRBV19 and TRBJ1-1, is DGGITQSPKYLFRKEGQNVTLSCEQNLNHDAMYWYRQDPGQGLRLIYYSQIVNDFQKGDIAEGYSVSREKKESFPLTVTSAQKNPTAFYLCASSLLGWRSEAFFGQGTRLTVV.

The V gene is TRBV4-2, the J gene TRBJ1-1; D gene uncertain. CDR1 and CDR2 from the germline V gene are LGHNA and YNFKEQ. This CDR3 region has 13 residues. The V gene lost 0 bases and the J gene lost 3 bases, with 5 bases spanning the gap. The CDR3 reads CASSQDSDTEAFF. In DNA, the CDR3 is TGTGCCAGCAGCCAAGACAGCGACACTGAAGCTTTCTTT.

CDR3 in DNA: TGTGCCAGCAGTTACTCAACCGGACAGGAGGACGAGCAGTACTTC. This sequence encodes CASSYSTGQEDEQYF. J is TRBJ2-7 and V is TRBV6-5, with 7 bases that match TRBD1. This CDR3 is 15 amino acids long. The V gene end was trimmed by 0 bases and the J gene end by 5 bases; junction bases not matched to a gene: 7. The germline CDR1 and CDR2 sequences are MNHEY and SVGAGI.

CDR3 protein: CASRPPGANYGYTF. The CDR3 nucleotides read TGTGCCAGCAGACCCCCGGGTGCGAACTATGGCTACACCTTC. V and J are TRBV7-8 and TRBJ1-2, with D hard to call. Germline V gene data show CDR1 as SGHVS and CDR2 as FQNEAQ. CDR3 length: 14 residues. V gave up 6 bases and J gave up 2 bases, with 13 bases separating them.

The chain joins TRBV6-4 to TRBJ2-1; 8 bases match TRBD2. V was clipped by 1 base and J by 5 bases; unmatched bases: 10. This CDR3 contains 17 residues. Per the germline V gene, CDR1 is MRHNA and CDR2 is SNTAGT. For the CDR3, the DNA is TGTGCCAGCAGTGACTTTACTAGCGGTACAACTAACAATGAGCAGTTCTTC. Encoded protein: CASSDFTSGTTNNEQFF.

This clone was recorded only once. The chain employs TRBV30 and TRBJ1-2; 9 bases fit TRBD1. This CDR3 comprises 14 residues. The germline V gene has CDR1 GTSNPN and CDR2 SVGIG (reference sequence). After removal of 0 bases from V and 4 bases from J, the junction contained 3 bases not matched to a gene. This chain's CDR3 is CAWSVTGGGYGYTF. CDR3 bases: TGTGCCTGGAGTGTGACAGGGGGAGGCTATGGCTACACCTTC.

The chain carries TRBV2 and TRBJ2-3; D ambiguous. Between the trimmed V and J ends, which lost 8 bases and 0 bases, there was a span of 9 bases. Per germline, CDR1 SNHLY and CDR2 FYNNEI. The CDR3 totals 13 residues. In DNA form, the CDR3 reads TGTGCCAGCTTGTACAGTAGCACAGATACGCAGTATTTT. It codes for CASLYSSTDTQYF.

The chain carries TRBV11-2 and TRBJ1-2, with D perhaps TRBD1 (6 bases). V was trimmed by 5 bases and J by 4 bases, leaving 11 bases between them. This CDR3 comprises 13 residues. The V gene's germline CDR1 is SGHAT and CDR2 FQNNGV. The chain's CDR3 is CASSPDSFYGYTF. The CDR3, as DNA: TGTGCCAGCAGCCCGGACAGTTTCTATGGCTACACCTTC.

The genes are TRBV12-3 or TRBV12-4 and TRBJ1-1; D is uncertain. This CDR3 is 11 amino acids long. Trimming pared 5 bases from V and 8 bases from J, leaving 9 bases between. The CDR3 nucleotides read TGTGCCAGCAGTCACCGGGAGGAAGCTTTCTTT. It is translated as CASSHREEAFF.

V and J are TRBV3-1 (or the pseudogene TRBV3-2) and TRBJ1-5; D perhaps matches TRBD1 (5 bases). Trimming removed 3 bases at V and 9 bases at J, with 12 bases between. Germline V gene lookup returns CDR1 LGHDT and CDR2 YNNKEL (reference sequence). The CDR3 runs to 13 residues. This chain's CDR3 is CASSQINRRPQHF. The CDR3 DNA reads TGTGCCAGCAGCCAGATTAACAGGCGGCCCCAGCATTTT.

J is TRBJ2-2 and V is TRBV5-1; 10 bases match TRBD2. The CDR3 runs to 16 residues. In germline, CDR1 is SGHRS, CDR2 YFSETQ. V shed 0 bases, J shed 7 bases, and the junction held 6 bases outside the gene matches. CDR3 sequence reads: CASSLVLAGVGGELFF. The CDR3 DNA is TGCGCCAGCAGCTTGGTCCTAGCGGGAGTCGGCGGGGAGCTGTTTTTT. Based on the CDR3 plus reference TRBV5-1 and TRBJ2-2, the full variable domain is KAGVTQTPRYLIKTRGQQVTLSCSPISGHRSVSWYQQTPGQGLQFLFEYFSETQRNKGNFPGRFSGRQFSNSRSEMNVSTLELGDSALYLCASSLVLAGVGGELFFGEGSRLTVL.

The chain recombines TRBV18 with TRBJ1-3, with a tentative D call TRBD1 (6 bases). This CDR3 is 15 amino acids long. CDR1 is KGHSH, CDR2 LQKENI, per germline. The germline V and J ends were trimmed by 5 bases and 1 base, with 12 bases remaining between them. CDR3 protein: CASSYRQDSGNTIYF. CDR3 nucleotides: TGTGCCAGCTCATACCGACAGGATTCTGGAAACACCATATATTTT. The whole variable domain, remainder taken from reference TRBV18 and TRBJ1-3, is NAGVMQNPRHLVRRRGQEARLRCSPMKGHSHVYWYRQLPEEGLKFMVYLQKENIIDESGMPKERFSAEFPKEGPSILRIQQVVRGDSAAYFCASSYRQDSGNTIYFGEGSWLTVV.

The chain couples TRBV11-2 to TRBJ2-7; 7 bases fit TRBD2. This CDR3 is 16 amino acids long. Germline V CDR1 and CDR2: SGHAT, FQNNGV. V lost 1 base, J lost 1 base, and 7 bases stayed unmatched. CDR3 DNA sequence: TGTGCCAGCAGCTTAGGGGTTAGCGGGTATTCCTACGAGCAGTACTTC. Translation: CASSLGVSGYSYEQYF.

In nucleotides, the CDR3 is TGTGCCAGCAGCTGGACAGGGGCTAACACCGGGGAGCTGTTTTTT. Residues: CASSWTGANTGELFF. This sequence joins TRBV6-5 and TRBJ2-2; 9 nucleotides line up with TRBD1. V lost 6 bases, J lost 2 bases, and 4 bases stayed unmatched. Germline V lookup: CDR1 MNHEY, CDR2 SVGAGI. This CDR3 has 15 amino acids.

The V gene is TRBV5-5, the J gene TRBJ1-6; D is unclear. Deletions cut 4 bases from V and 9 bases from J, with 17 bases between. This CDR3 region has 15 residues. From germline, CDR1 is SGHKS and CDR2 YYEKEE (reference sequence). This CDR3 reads CASSPYREEISPLHF. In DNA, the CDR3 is TGTGCCAGCAGCCCTTACAGAGAAGAAATTTCACCCCTCCACTTT.

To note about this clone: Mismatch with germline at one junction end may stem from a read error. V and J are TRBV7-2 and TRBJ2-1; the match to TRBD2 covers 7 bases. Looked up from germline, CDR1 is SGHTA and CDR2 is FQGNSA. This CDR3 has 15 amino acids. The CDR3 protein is CASNLAGLSYNEQFF. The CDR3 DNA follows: TGTGCCAGCAACTTAGCGGGCCTATCCTACAATGAGCAGTTCTTC.

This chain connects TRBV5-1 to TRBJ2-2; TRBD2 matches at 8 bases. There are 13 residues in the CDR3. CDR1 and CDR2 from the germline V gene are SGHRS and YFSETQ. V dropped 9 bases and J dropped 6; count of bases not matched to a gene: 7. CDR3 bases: TGCGCCACCGGGACTAGTCCAGCCGGGGAGCTGTTTTTT. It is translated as CATGTSPAGELFF.

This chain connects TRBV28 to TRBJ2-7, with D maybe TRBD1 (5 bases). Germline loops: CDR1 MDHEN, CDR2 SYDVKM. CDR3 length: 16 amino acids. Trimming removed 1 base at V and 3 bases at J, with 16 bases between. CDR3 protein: CASSLFLGSQGYEQYF. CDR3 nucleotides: TGTGCCAGCAGTTTATTCTTAGGCTCGCAGGGCTACGAGCAGTACTTC.

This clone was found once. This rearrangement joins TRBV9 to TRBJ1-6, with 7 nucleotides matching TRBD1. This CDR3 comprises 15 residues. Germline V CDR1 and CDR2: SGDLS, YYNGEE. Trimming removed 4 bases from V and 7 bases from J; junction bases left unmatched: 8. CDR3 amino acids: CASSSPGQINSPLHF. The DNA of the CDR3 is TGTGCCAGCAGCTCACCGGGACAGATAAATTCACCCCTCCACTTT. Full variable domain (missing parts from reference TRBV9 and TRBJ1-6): DSGVTQTPKHLITATGQRVTLRCSPRSGDLSVYWYQQSLDQGLQFLIQYYNGEERAKGNILERFSAQQFPDLHSELNLSSLELGDSALYFCASSSPGQINSPLHFGNGTRLTVT.

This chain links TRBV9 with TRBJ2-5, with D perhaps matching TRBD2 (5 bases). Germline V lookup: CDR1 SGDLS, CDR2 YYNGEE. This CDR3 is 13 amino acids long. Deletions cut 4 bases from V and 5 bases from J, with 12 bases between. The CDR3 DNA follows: TGTGCCAGCAGCCCCCTAGCCGGGGAGACCCAGTACTTC. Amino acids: CASSPLAGETQYF.

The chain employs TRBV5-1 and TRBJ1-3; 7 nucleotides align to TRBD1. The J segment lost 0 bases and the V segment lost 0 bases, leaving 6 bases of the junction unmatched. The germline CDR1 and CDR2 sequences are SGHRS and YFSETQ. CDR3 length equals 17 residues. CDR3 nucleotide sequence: TGCGCCAGCAGCTTGGGGGGTCGGGACAGCTCTGGAAACACCATATATTTT. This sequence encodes CASSLGGRDSSGNTIYF. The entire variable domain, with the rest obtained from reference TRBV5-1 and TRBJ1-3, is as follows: KAGVTQTPRYLIKTRGQQVTLSCSPISGHRSVSWYQQTPGQGLQFLFEYFSETQRNKGNFPGRFSGRQFSNSRSEMNVSTLELGDSALYLCASSLGGRDSSGNTIYFGEGSWLTVV.

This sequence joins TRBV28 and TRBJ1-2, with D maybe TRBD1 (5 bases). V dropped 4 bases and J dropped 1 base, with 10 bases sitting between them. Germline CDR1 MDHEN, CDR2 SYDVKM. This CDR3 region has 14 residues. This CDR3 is CASSYEDSNYGYTF. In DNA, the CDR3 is TGTGCCAGCAGTTACGAAGACAGTAACTATGGCTACACCTTC.

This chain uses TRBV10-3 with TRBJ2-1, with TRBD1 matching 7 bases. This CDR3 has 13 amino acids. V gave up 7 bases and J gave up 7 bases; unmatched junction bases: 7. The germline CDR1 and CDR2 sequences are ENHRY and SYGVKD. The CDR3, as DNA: TGTGCCATCAATCCGGGACAGCAGAATGAGCAGTTCTTC. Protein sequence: CAINPGQQNEQFF.

CDR3 region: CASSLSHRETQYF. CDR3 coding DNA: TGTGCCAGCAGCTTATCCCACCGGGAGACCCAGTACTTC. The rearrangement joins TRBV7-3 to TRBJ2-5; no definite D call. This CDR3 is built from 13 residues. Trimming shortened V by 2 bases and J by 5 bases, and 9 bases separated the two germline ends. Germline values: CDR1 SGHTA, CDR2 FQGTGA.

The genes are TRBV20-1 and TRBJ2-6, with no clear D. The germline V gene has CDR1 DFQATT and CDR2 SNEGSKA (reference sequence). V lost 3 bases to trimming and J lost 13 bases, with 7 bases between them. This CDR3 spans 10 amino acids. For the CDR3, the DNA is TGCAGTGCTAGCGACGGGGTCCTGACTTTC. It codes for CSASDGVLTF.

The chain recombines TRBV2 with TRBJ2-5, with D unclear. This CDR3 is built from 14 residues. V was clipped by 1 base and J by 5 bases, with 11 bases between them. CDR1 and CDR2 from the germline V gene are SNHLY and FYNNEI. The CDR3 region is CASSEGSRHETQYF. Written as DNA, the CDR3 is TGTGCCAGCAGTGAAGGGTCAAGACACGAGACCCAGTACTTC.

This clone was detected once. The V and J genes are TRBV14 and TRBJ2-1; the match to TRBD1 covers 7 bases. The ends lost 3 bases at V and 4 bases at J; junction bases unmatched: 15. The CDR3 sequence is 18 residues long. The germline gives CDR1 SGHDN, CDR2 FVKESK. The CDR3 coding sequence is TGTGCCAGCAGCCACCCTTTATATCGGGACAGACGGTACAATGAGCAGTTCTTC. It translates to CASSHPLYRDRRYNEQFF.

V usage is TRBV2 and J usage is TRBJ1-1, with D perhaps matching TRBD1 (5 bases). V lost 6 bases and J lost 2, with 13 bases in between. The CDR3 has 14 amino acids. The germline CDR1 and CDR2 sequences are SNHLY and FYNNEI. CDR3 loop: CASRRDGGNTEAFF. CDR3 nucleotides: TGTGCCAGCAGGCGGGACGGGGGAAACACTGAAGCTTTCTTT. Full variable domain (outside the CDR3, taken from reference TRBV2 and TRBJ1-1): EPEVTQTPSHQVTQMGQEVILRCVPISNHLYFYWYRQILGQKVEFLVSFYNNEISEKSEIFDDQFSVERPDGSNFTLKIRSTKLEDSAMYFCASRRDGGNTEAFFGQGTRLTVV.

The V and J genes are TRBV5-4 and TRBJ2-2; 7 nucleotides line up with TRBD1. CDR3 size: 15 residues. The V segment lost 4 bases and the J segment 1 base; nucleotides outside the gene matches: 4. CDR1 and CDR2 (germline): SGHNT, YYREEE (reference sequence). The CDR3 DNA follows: TGTGCCAGCAGCCTGACAGGGATGAACACCGGGGAGCTGTTTTTT. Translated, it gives CASSLTGMNTGELFF.